These T cell receptor beta chains were read from a single sample in a study of technical replicates of blood from several donors. This table comes from immunoSEQ multiplex PCR, and its TCRdb copy is limited to in-frame clones, with some not included. The sample consists of about 76,000 clones, more than 85% of them appearing once. Sequencing was performed on T cells isolated from PBMCs. These receptors were collected from a human donor in good health. CDR3s include the opening cysteine and the closing phenylalanine or tryptophan. D genes are given only for firm matches. The size entry is marked missing in some rows and otherwise reads once, few, many or a size class.

J gene | D gene | clone size | V gene | CDR3 protein | CDR3 DNA
TRBJ2-3 | TRBD2 | NA | TRBV9 | CAGASGNTDTQYF | TGTGCCGGAGCTAGCGGGAACACAGATACGCAGTATTTT
TRBJ1-2 | TRBD1 | NA | TRBV5-8 | CASSLEGQGGYGYTF | TGTGCCAGCAGCTTGGAGGGACAGGGTGGCTATGGCTACACCTTC
TRBJ2-7 | TRBD2 | NA | TRBV13 | CASSLGWTSGIRVGEQYF | TGTGCCAGCAGCTTGGGGTGGACTAGCGGGATTCGGGTTGGCGAGCAGTACTTC
TRBJ2-7 | TRBD2 | NA | TRBV6-5 | CASSYSRDYLEQYF | TGTGCCAGCAGTTACTCCCGGGACTATCTTGAGCAGTACTTC
TRBJ2-1 | TRBD2 | NA | TRBV27 | CASRASGRVDEQFF | TGTGCCAGCAGGGCTAGCGGGAGGGTTGATGAGCAGTTCTTC
TRBJ2-1 | NA | NA | TRBV27 | CASSLKRSSYNEQFF | TGTGCCAGCAGTTTAAAGCGGAGCTCCTACAATGAGCAGTTCTTC
TRBJ2-7 | TRBD1 | NA | TRBV4-1 | CASSQGYPGTGSYEQYF | TGCGCCAGCAGCCAAGGTTACCCCGGGACAGGCTCCTACGAGCAGTACTTC
TRBJ2-5 | NA | NA | TRBV7-3 | CASSLSYQETQYF | TGTGCCAGCAGCTTATCCTATCAAGAGACCCAGTACTTC
TRBJ2-2 | NA | NA | TRBV29-1 | CSVDRSTNTGELFF | TGCAGCGTCGACAGGTCCACGAACACCGGGGAGCTGTTTTTT
TRBJ2-3 | TRBD2 | NA | TRBV9 | CASSVAGGGGDTQYF | TGTGCCAGCAGCGTAGCGGGAGGGGGAGGGGATACGCAGTATTTT
TRBJ2-7 | NA | NA | TRBV7-9 | CASSSRTESSYEQYF | TGTGCCAGCAGCTCACGGACAGAGAGCTCCTACGAGCAGTACTTC
TRBJ1-1 | NA | NA | TRBV18 | CASSKGDTEAFF | TGTGCCAGCTCAAAGGGAGACACTGAAGCTTTCTTT
TRBJ2-1 | NA | NA | TRBV4-1 | CASSPPMGAFNEQFF | TGCGCCAGCAGCCCCCCCATGGGGGCGTTCAATGAGCAGTTCTTC
TRBJ2-3 | NA | NA | TRBV25-1 | CASSDPLHTDTQYF | TGTGCCAGCAGTGACCCTTTACACACAGATACGCAGTATTTT
TRBJ2-3 | TRBD2 | NA | TRBV5-4 | CASSLAAGGSTDTQYF | TGTGCCAGCAGCCTGGCGGCGGGGGGAAGCACAGATACGCAGTATTTT
TRBJ2-4 | TRBD2 | NA | TRBV6-1 | CASSESAGGPNIQYF | TGTGCCAGCAGTGAATCAGCGGGAGGGCCGAACATTCAGTACTTC
TRBJ1-2 | TRBD1 | NA | TRBV5-6 | CASSSYRGSGYTF | TGTGCCAGCAGCAGCTACAGGGGATCGGGCTACACCTTC
TRBJ1-2 | TRBD1 | NA | TRBV6-1 | CASSEPDRFYGYTF | TGTGCCAGCAGTGAACCGGACAGGTTCTATGGCTACACCTTC
TRBJ2-4 | NA | NA | TRBV4-1 | CASSQGSGIISLAKNIQYF | TGCGCCAGCAGCCAAGGGTCAGGGATAATCTCCTTGGCCAAAAACATTCAGTACTTC
TRBJ1-1 | TRBD1 | NA | TRBV7-2 | CASSADRGRTEAFF | TGTGCCAGCAGCGCAGACAGGGGGCGTACTGAAGCTTTCTTT
TRBJ2-7 | NA | few | TRBV5-1 | CASSSGVHSYEQYF | TGCGCCAGCAGCTCGGGAGTCCACTCCTACGAGCAGTACTTC
TRBJ2-1 | NA | NA | TRBV7-9 | CASSVPGLIYNEQFF | TGTGCCAGCAGCGTCCCGGGACTTATCTACAATGAGCAGTTCTTC
TRBJ2-1 | NA | NA | TRBV28 | CASRLGGRHNEQFF | TGTGCCAGCAGATTGGGGGGACGTCACAATGAGCAGTTCTTC
TRBJ1-2 | TRBD1 | once | TRBV19 | CASRGLGQDYGYTF | TGTGCCAGTAGAGGCCTAGGACAGGACTATGGCTACACCTTC
TRBJ1-5 | NA | NA | TRBV27 | CASSLGPRGPQHF | TGTGCCAGCAGTTTGGGCCCCCGGGGGCCCCAGCATTTT
TRBJ1-1 | TRBD1 | NA | TRBV19 | CASVRDRGQGEAFF | TGTGCCAGCGTCCGCGACAGGGGTCAAGGAGAAGCTTTCTTT
TRBJ2-7 | TRBD1 | NA | TRBV11-2 | CASTPTGGIYEQYF | TGTGCCAGCACCCCGACAGGGGGCATTTACGAGCAGTACTTC
TRBJ2-3 | TRBD2 | NA | TRBV28 | CASSLTGGDTQYF | TGTGCCAGCAGTTTGACGGGAGGGGATACGCAGTATTTT
TRBJ2-1 | TRBD2 | once | TRBV5-1 | CASSPEAGGPANEQFF | TGCGCCAGCAGCCCTGAGGCGGGAGGGCCAGCCAATGAGCAGTTCTTC
TRBJ2-7 | NA | NA | TRBV11-2 | CASSQGRIQTYEQYF | TGTGCCAGCAGCCAGGGAAGGATCCAGACCTACGAGCAGTACTTC
TRBJ2-7 | NA | NA | TRBV9 | CASSSGQTTTYEQYF | TGTGCCAGCAGCTCTGGACAGACCACCACCTACGAGCAGTACTTC
TRBJ2-5 | TRBD2 | once | TRBV13 | CASSLRLAEETQYF | TGTGCCAGCAGCTTAAGGCTAGCGGAAGAGACCCAGTACTTC
TRBJ2-7 | NA | NA | TRBV6-5 | CASSYFDGGHYEQYF | TGTGCCAGCAGTTACTTCGACGGGGGGCACTACGAGCAGTACTTC
TRBJ1-2 | NA | NA | TRBV27 | CASSLSRTLGGENYGYTF | TGTGCCAGCAGTCTCTCACGAACCTTGGGGGGGGAAAACTATGGCTACACCTTC
TRBJ1-2 | NA | once | TRBV7-9 | CASSLGIIEDYGYTF | TGTGCCAGCAGCTTAGGAATTATAGAAGACTATGGCTACACCTTC
TRBJ2-3 | NA | NA | TRBV19 | CASSINPGARDTQYF | TGTGCCAGTAGTATAAATCCAGGGGCGCGTGATACGCAGTATTTT
TRBJ1-2 | TRBD1 | NA | TRBV7-8 | CASSLYQGEDGYTF | TGTGCCAGCAGCTTATATCAGGGGGAGGATGGCTACACCTTC
TRBJ1-1 | NA | NA | TRBV7-8 | CASSFAGTGGLNTEAFF | TGTGCCAGCAGCTTCGCCGGGACGGGGGGGCTGAACACTGAAGCTTTCTTT
TRBJ2-5 | TRBD1 | NA | TRBV13 | CASSSNYAGGETQYF | TGTGCCAGCAGCTCAAACTACGCAGGGGGCGAGACCCAGTACTTC
TRBJ1-1 | TRBD1 | NA | TRBV7-9 | CASSLYGIGTEVRAFF | TGTGCCAGCAGCTTGTACGGTATCGGGACAGAGGTAAGAGCTTTCTTT
TRBJ2-3 | NA | NA | TRBV2 | CASSTYSTDTQYF | TGTGCCAGCAGTACTTATAGCACAGATACGCAGTATTTT
TRBJ2-2 | NA | NA | TRBV29-1 | CSVPNSGELFF | TGCAGCGTTCCCAACTCCGGGGAGCTGTTTTTT